This T cell receptor (beta chain) was obtained from a study of cytomegalovirus exposure and HLA in healthy donors. This clone was found a few times. Antigen specificity is unknown. General study results and limits: While the bulk of TCR sequences proved rare, some public TCRs turned up in many donors.

The primer mix had 60 Vbeta and 13 Jbeta primers. Libraries were prepared by immunoSEQ multiplex PCR; TCRdb keeps only in-frame clonotypes and omits some of them. The table has approximately 40,000 clones, approximately 71% seen once. Sequencing was done on a sample of PBMCs. This clonotype originated in a man aged 50 or older in good health and CMV-seropositive.

The chain's CDR3 is CAISGTTGANVLTF. For the CDR3, the DNA is TGTGCCATCAGTGGGACAACAGGGGCCAACGTCCTGACTTTC. This chain connects TRBV10-3 to TRBJ2-6, with a tentative D call TRBD1 (5 bases). The CDR3 extends over 14 amino acids. Trimming pared 4 bases from V and 4 bases from J, leaving 8 bases between. Germline V gene data show CDR1 as ENHRY and CDR2 as SYGVKD.